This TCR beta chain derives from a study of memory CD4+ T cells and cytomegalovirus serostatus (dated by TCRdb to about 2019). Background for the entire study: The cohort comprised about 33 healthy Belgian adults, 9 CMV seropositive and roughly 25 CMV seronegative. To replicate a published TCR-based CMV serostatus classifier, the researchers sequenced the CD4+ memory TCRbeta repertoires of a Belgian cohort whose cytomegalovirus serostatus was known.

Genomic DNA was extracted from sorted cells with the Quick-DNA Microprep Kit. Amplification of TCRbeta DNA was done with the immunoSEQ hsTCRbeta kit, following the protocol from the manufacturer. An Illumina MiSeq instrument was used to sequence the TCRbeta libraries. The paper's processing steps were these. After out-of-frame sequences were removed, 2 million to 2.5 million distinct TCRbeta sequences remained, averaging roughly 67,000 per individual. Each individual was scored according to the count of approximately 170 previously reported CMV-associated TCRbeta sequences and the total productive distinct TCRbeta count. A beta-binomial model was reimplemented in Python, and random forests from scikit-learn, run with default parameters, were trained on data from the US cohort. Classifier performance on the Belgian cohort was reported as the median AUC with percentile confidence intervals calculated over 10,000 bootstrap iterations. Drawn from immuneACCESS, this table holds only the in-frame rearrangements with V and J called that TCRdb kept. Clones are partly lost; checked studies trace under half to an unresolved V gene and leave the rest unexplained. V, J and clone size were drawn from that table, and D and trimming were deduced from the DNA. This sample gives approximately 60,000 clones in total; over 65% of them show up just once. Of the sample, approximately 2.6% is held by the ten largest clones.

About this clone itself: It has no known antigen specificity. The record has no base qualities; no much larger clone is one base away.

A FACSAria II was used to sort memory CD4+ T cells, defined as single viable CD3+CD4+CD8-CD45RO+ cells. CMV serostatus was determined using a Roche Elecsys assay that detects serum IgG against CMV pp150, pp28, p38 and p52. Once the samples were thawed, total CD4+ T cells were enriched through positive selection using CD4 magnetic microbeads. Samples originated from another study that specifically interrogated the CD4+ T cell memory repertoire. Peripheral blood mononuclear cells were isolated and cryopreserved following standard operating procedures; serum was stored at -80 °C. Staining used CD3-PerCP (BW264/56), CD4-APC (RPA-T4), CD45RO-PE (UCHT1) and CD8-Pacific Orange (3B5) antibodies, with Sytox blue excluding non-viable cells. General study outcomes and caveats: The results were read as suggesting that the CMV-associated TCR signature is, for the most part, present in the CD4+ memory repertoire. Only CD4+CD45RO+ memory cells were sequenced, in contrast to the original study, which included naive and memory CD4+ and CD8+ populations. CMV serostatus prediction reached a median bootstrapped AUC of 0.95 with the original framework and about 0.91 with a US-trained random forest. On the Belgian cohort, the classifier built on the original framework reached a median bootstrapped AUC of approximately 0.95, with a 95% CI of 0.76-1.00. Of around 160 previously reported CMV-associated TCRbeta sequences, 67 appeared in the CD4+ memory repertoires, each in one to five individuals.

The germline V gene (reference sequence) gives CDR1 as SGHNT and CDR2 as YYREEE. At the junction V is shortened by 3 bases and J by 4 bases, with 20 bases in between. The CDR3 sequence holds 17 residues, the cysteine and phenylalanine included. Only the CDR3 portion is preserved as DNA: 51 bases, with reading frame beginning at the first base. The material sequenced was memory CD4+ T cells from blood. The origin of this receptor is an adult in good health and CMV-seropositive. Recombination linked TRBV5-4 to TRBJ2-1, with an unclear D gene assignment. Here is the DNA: TGTGCCAGCAGCTCAAGTATTAGGGCCGATTCATACAATGAGCAGTTCTTC. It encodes CASSSSIRADSYNEQFF. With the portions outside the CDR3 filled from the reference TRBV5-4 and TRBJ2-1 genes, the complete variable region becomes ETGVTQSPTHLIKTRGQQVTLRCSSQSGHNTVSWYQQALGQGPQFIFQYYREEENGRGNFPPRFSGLQFPNYSSELNVNALELDDSALYLCASSSSIRADSYNEQFFGPGTRLTVL.